This T cell receptor beta chain was obtained from a study of blood T cells in healthy people across ages. Study-level points and caveats: With donor CMV status unknown, expanded clonotype changes were possibly confounded. The percentage of naive T cells correlated strongly with TCR beta diversity.

Through a sample-barcoded 5' primer and a J-beta primer mix, a second PCR was run for roughly 7 to 11 cycles. TCRdb redid the calling of the 5' RACE reads with MiXCR, one entry per CDR3 protein. The sample lists 1,500,000 or so distinct CDR3 sequences; 45% to 70% were seen once. Germline V lookup: CDR1 MNHEY, CDR2 SMNVEV (reference sequence). The CDR3 sequence is 16 residues long. V lost 5 bases to trimming and J lost 6 bases, with 21 bases between them. Regarding this clonotype: The antigen remains unidentified.

A minimum of 6 million PBMCs was isolated per sample. The rearrangement joins TRBV27 to TRBJ2-3; no clear D. Source material: blood. The TCR sequence derives from a man aged 18 to 30 in good health. CDR3 DNA sequence: TGTGCCAGCAGTCCCACCAGGCTCGCCCCTAGTGATACGCAGTATTTT. Translated, it gives CASSPTRLAPSDTQYF.